The T cell receptor (beta chain) described here comes from a study of beta chain features in type 1 diabetes. This CDR3 is built from 14 residues. Germline loops: CDR1 LNHDA, CDR2 SQIVND (reference sequence). The V segment lost 5 bases and the J segment 8 bases; nucleotides outside the gene matches: 8. Reverse transcribing all isolated RNA meant expressed TCRB transcripts were sequenced. TCRdb keeps only in-frame clones here, not all; method: immunoSEQ multiplex PCR. This sample carries hundreds of thousands of clones, 10% to 15% of them seen once, and the ten largest clones take about 0.018%. This receptor was obtained from a man aged 18 to 29 in good health. Material: naive CD4+ T cells from blood. The chain carries TRBV19 and TRBJ1-2, with TRBD1 matching 10 bases. CDR3 residues: CASSDRGRTEGYTF. The CDR3 region has the DNA TGTGCCAGTAGTGACAGGGGGCGGACGGAAGGCTACACCTTC. The variable domain in full, completed from reference TRBV19 and TRBJ1-2, reads DGGITQSPKYLFRKEGQNVTLSCEQNLNHDAMYWYRQDPGQGLRLIYYSQIVNDFQKGDIAEGYSVSREKKESFPLTVTSAQKNPTAFYLCASSDRGRTEGYTFGSGTRLTVV.